These 25 T cell receptor beta chains share one sample of origin, sequenced in a study of T cells in Graves' hyperthyroidism and ophthalmopathy. TCR beta CDR3 regions were amplified from RNA. HTBI primers were employed in a first-round RT-PCR of the TCR CDR3. A single record per CDR3 protein comes from TCRdb applying MiXCR to the multiplex PCR reads. The data show approximately 520,000 distinct CDR3 sequences, about 24% seen once. The sequencing sample was made of blood. These receptors came from a woman aged 25 to 39 with Graves' ophthalmopathy.

The chain uses TRBV12-3 or TRBV12-4 and TRBJ1-6; D not certain. The CDR3 is 11 amino acids. Trimming shortened V by 6 bases and J by 8 bases, and 5 bases separated the two germline ends. The CDR3 protein is CASRGYSPLHF. CDR3 nucleotides: TGTGCCAGCAGGGGATATTCACCCCTCCACTTT.

Many counts were recorded for this clonotype. The genes are TRBV28 and TRBJ1-2, with 9 nucleotides matching TRBD1. J gave up 8 bases and V 3 bases, and 10 bases lay outside the gene matches. The germline V gene encodes CDR1 MDHEN and CDR2 SYDVKM. This CDR3 is built from 15 residues. In DNA, the CDR3 is TGTGCCAGCAGTTTTGGACAGGGGAAGTCGGGCGGCTACACCTTC. Translating it yields CASSFGQGKSGGYTF.

The chain combines TRBV7-4 with TRBJ2-7; a weak D match, TRBD1 (5 bases). The CDR3 has 19 residues. V was shortened by 3 bases and J by 1 base, with 25 bases between the two germline ends. Germline V CDR1 and CDR2: SGHVT, SQSDAQ. The CDR3 region is CASSFSLPSDSYYSYEQYF. CDR3 nucleotides: TGTGCCAGCAGCTTCTCACTACCCAGCGACAGCTACTATTCCTACGAGCAGTACTTC.

This clonotype has ten or more counts. This chain joins TRBV20-1 and TRBJ2-7; D gene uncertain. From germline, CDR1 is DFQATT and CDR2 SNEGSKA (reference sequence). Trimming left V 4 bases short and J 0 bases short, with 13 bases between. This CDR3 has 14 amino acids. The CDR3 nucleotides are TGCAGTGCTATTGATAAAATCTCCTCCTACGAGCAGTACTTC. Protein: CSAIDKISSYEQYF.

This clonotype was seen repeatedly, ten times or more. The V call is TRBV29-1, the J call TRBJ2-5; perhaps D is TRBD1 or TRBD2 (5 bases each). Trimming left V 2 bases short and J 4 bases short, with 11 bases between. The CDR3 totals 13 residues. CDR1 and CDR2 from the germline V gene are SQVTM and ANQGSEA. CDR3 in amino acids: CSVESGAGETQYF. Here the CDR3 DNA reads TGCAGCGTTGAATCCGGGGCGGGAGAGACCCAGTACTTC.

The table lists this clonotype with many counts. The chain joins TRBV12-3 or TRBV12-4 to TRBJ2-7; D tentatively reads TRBD1 or TRBD2 (5 bases each). The CDR3 consists of 15 residues. V lost 3 bases, J lost 0 bases, and 12 bases lay in between. CDR3 nucleotides: TGTGCCAGCAGTTTCCGGGACCGTAGCTCCTACGAGCAGTACTTC. It translates to CASSFRDRSSYEQYF.

V usage is TRBV6-1 and J usage is TRBJ2-2; TRBD1 or TRBD2 may be the D gene (5 bases each). Looked up from germline, CDR1 is MNHNS and CDR2 is SASEGT. The CDR3 spans 13 residues. Trimming removed 6 bases at V and 4 bases at J, with 9 bases between. The CDR3 region is CASSQGATGELFF. The CDR3 DNA sequence: TGTGCCAGCAGCCAGGGAGCCACCGGGGAGCTGTTTTTT.

J is TRBJ2-7 and V is TRBV20-1; either TRBD1 or TRBD2 may fit D (5 bases each). Germline CDR1 and CDR2: DFQATT and SNEGSKA (reference sequence). The length of the CDR3 is 13 residues. CDR3 in DNA: TGCATTATCCGGGACCGAAGTTCCTACGAGCAGTACTTC. This codes for CIIRDRSSYEQYF.

This chain joins TRBV24-1 and TRBJ2-5; D is perhaps TRBD1 (8 bases). The germline V and J ends were trimmed by 9 bases and 0 bases, with 16 bases remaining between them. This CDR3 comprises 15 residues. Germline values: CDR1 KGHDR, CDR2 SFDVKD. CDR3 region: CATRQQGGDQETQYF. The CDR3 nucleotides are TGTGCCACCCGTCAACAGGGGGGGGACCAAGAGACCCAGTACTTC.

This clonotype was counted ten times or more. The chain recombines TRBV11-2 with TRBJ1-2; 8 nucleotides line up with TRBD1. The germline V gene encodes CDR1 SGHAT and CDR2 FQNNGV. V shed 1 base, J shed 6 bases, and the junction held 1 base outside the gene matches. This CDR3 contains 13 residues. This chain's CDR3 is CASSLAGGNGYTF. CDR3 sequence (DNA): TGTGCCAGCAGCTTAGCAGGGGGCAATGGCTACACCTTC.

The chain carries TRBV7-2 and TRBJ2-7; D is uncertain. The CDR3 spans 15 residues. Germline V gives CDR1 SGHTA, CDR2 FQGNSA. The germline V and J ends were trimmed by 1 base and 6 bases, with 16 bases remaining between them. CDR3 protein: CASSLGVGPRVEQYF. The CDR3 DNA reads TGTGCCAGCAGCTTAGGTGTAGGCCCAAGGGTCGAGCAGTACTTC.

This clonotype showed up just a few times. V usage is TRBV5-4 and J usage is TRBJ1-1; a possible D gene is TRBD1 (6 bases). CDR1 SGHNT and CDR2 YYREEE come from the germline V gene (reference sequence). The CDR3 contains 15 residues. Trimming removed 1 base at V and 5 bases at J, with 15 bases between. In nucleotides, the CDR3 is TGTGCCAGCAGCTTGAGTTGGGGGGCTCGGACTGAAGCTTTCTTT. It yields the protein CASSLSWGARTEAFF.

This clonotype was detected ten times or more. This rearrangement joins TRBV11-2 to TRBJ2-5; 7 positions match TRBD2. The germline gives CDR1 SGHAT, CDR2 FQNNGV. The CDR3 runs to 15 residues. V shed 4 bases and J 4 bases; nucleotides not matched to a gene: 9. In nucleotides, the CDR3 is TGTGCCAGCAGCTCCGAACCGGGGAGGGGAGAGACCCAGTACTTC. It encodes CASSSEPGRGETQYF.

V and J are TRBV30 and TRBJ1-1; no definite D call. Germline values: CDR1 GTSNPN, CDR2 SVGIG (reference sequence). CDR3 length: 10 residues. The V end was cut by 2 bases, the J end by 6 bases, with 4 bases between. The CDR3 bases are TGTGCCTGGAGTAGGGCTGAAGCTTTCTTT. Translation gives CAWSRAEAFF.

This clonotype was seen at least ten times. The CDR3 loop reads CSASSGLASYEQYF. CDR3 bases: TGCAGTGCTAGCTCGGGACTGGCCTCTTACGAGCAGTACTTC. The chain carries TRBV20-1 and TRBJ2-7; D perhaps matches TRBD2 (6 bases). V gave up 3 bases and J gave up 4 bases, with 16 bases separating them. The CDR3 has 14 residues. The germline V gene has CDR1 DFQATT and CDR2 SNEGSKA (reference sequence).

The V and J genes are TRBV29-1 and TRBJ2-7, with D unresolved. The length of the CDR3 is 11 residues. Trimming took off 7 bases at V and 4 bases at J, with 11 bases between the two ends. CDR1 is SQVTM, CDR2 ANQGSEA, per germline. The CDR3 bases are TGCAGCGGAGCAAGTATGTACGAGCAGTACTTC. Its translation is CSGASMYEQYF.

This clonotype was observed a few times. At one boundary the junction diverges from the germline segment, which might be a read error. The CDR3 bases are TGTGCCAGCAGTACCCAAGTTCTAGCCAAAAACATTAAGTACTTC. Protein sequence: CASSTQVLAKNIKYF. The gene calls are TRBV6-1 and TRBJ2-4; D may be TRBD2 (5 bases). CDR3 length equals 15 residues. Per germline, CDR1 MNHNS and CDR2 SASEGT.

The CDR3, as DNA: TGTGCTAGTGGAACAGACGTAGCCTACGAGCAGTACTTC. Protein product: CASGTDVAYEQYF. The J gene is TRBJ2-7, the V gene TRBV12-5; D not certain. This CDR3 is built from 13 residues. The germline CDR1 and CDR2 sequences are LGHNT and FRNRAP. V dropped 6 bases and J dropped 2 bases, with 11 bases sitting between them.

This clonotype has only a few counts. Here the CDR3 reads CASSYGQGSEQYF. The CDR3 DNA follows: TGTGCCAGCAGTTACGGGCAGGGAAGCGAGCAGTACTTC. This chain joins TRBV6-5 and TRBJ2-7; D is perhaps TRBD1 (5 bases). The CDR3 contains 13 residues. V was pared by 2 bases and J by 6 bases, with 11 bases between. CDR1 and CDR2 from the germline V gene are MNHEY and SVGAGI.

This clonotype was counted a few times. The chain uses TRBV4-3 and TRBJ2-6; the D is unclear. V was cut by 2 bases and J by 0 bases, with 5 bases left in between. The CDR3 length is 15 residues. Germline V gene data show CDR1 as LGHNA and CDR2 as YSLEER. The CDR3 sequence is CASSQLSSGANVLTF. DNA for the CDR3: TGCGCCAGCAGCCAATTATCCTCTGGGGCCAACGTCCTGACTTTC.

This clonotype was observed a handful of times. The rearrangement joins TRBV12-3 or TRBV12-4 to TRBJ1-2; D may be TRBD1 (5 bases). Trimming cost V 2 bases and J 3 bases, with 13 bases left between them. This CDR3 spans 15 amino acids. The CDR3 DNA is TGTGCCAGCAGTTTAAGGGAGGGGAGGGACTATGGCTACACCTTC. It codes for CASSLREGRDYGYTF.

This clonotype has a count of ten or more. This rearrangement joins TRBV5-1 to TRBJ2-7; no clear D. This CDR3 has 14 residues. From germline, CDR1 is SGHRS and CDR2 YFSETQ. V was clipped by 0 bases and J by 6 bases, with 13 bases between them. The CDR3 region has the DNA TGCGCCAGCAGCTTGGCCCGGTCCGATGGCGAGCAGTACTTC. Amino acid sequence: CASSLARSDGEQYF.

This clonotype was found many times. The CDR3 DNA sequence: TGTGCCAGCAACGGTCGTCTGAAAGGCTACACCTTC. Translation gives CASNGRLKGYTF. V usage is TRBV28 and J usage is TRBJ1-2; D is unresolved. Deletions cut 7 bases from V and 8 bases from J, with 14 bases between. Germline V CDR1 and CDR2: MDHEN, SYDVKM. The CDR3 contains 12 residues.

This clonotype has more than one count but fewer than ten. The DNA of the CDR3 is TGTGCCAGCAGTTTAGCGCACAGGACTGCTGGCTACACCTTC. It yields the protein CASSLAHRTAGYTF. This chain connects TRBV12-3 or TRBV12-4 to TRBJ1-2, with a possible D match to TRBD1 (5 bases). The CDR3 consists of 14 residues. The V gene lost 0 bases and the J gene lost 7 bases, with 12 bases spanning the gap.

This clonotype was recorded at least ten times. The rearrangement links TRBV10-3 to TRBJ1-1; D gene unclear. Trimming cost V 0 bases and J 1 base, with 6 bases left between them. Per germline, CDR1 ENHRY and CDR2 SYGVKD. The CDR3 consists of 14 residues. In DNA form, the CDR3 reads TGTGCCATCAGTGAGTCGCCTGCGAACACTGAAGCTTTCTTT. Its translation is CAISESPANTEAFF.